The TCR beta chain under discussion was sequenced for a study of blood T cell repertoires in COVID-19. Assay: immunoSEQ multiplex PCR; the TCRdb copy retains only in-frame clones and omits some. The sample shows some 390,000 clones, 85% to 90% of them seen only once. Cohort allocation depended upon clinical history that participants reported. Among Cohort 3 donors, those recovered had two negative PCRs, clearance, or symptom resolution. V was pared by 6 bases and J by 2 bases, with 4 bases of the junction left unmatched. The CDR3 is 13 amino acids. This clone has only a few counts. The V call is TRBV12-3 or TRBV12-4, the J call TRBJ2-7, with 7 bases lining up with TRBD1. The receptor comes from a man younger than 40 who had recovered from COVID-19. The sequencing sample was made of PBMCs or T cells enriched from blood (not recorded which). This CDR3 is CASSRQGAYEQYF. The CDR3 nucleotides read TGTGCCAGCAGCAGACAGGGAGCCTACGAGCAGTACTTC.